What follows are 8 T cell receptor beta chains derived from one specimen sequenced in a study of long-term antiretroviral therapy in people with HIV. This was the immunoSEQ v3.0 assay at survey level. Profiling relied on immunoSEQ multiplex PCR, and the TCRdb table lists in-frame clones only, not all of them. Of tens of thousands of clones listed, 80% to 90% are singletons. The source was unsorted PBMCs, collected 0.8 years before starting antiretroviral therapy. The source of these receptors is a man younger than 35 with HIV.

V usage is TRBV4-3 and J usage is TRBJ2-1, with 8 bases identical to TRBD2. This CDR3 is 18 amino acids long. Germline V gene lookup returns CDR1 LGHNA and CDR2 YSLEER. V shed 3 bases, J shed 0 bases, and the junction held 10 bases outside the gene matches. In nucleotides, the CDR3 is TGCGCCAGCAGCCAGTACGACGGGGGGGCAATCTCCTACAATGAGCAGTTCTTC. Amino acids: CASSQYDGGAISYNEQFF.

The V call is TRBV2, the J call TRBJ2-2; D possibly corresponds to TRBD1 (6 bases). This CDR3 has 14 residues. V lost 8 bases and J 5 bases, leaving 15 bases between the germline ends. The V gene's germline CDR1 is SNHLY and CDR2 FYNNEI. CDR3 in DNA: TGTGCCAGCGATCTCGAAACAGGGACCGGGGAGCTGTTTTTT. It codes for CASDLETGTGELFF.

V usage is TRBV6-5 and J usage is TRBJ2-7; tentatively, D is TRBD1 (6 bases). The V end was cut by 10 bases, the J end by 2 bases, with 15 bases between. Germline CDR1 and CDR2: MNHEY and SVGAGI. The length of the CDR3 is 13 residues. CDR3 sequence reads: CATRTESTYEQYF. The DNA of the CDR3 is TGTGCCACCCGGACAGAATCGACCTACGAGCAGTACTTC.

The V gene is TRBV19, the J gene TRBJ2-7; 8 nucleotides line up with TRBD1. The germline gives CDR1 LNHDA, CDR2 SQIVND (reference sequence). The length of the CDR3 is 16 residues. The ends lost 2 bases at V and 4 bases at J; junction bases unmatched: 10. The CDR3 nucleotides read TGTGCCAGTAGTATAACTCTGGCAGGGGGCGGGTACGAGCAGTACTTC. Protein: CASSITLAGGGYEQYF.

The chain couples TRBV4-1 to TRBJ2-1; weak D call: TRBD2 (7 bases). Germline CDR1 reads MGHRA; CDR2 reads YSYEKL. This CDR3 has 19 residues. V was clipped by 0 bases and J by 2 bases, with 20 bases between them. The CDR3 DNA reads TGCGCCAGCAGCCAAGAGGGGGGGGCTACAGGGCAGCCCTACAATGAGCAGTTCTTC. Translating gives CASSQEGGATGQPYNEQFF.

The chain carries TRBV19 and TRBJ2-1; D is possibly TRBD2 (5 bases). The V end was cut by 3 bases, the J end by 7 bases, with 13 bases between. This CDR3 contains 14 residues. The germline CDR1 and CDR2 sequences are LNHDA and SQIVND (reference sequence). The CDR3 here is CASSIEIRGNEQFF. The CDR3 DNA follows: TGTGCCAGTAGTATTGAGATCAGAGGGAATGAGCAGTTCTTC.

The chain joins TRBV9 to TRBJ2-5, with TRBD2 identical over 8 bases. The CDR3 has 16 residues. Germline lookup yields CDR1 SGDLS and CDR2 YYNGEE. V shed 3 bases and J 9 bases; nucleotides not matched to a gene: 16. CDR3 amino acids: CASSALGGGLLGAQYF. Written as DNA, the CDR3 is TGTGCCAGCAGCGCCCTCGGGGGGGGACTGCTGGGAGCCCAGTACTTC.

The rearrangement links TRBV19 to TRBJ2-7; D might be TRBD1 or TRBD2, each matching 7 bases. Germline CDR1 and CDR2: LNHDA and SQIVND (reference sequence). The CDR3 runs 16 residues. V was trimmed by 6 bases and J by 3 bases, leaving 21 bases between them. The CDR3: CASSKRGGDRHYEQYF. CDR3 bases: TGTGCCAGTAGCAAGAGAGGGGGGGACAGACACTACGAGCAGTACTTC.